One and the same sample provided the 27 T cell receptor beta chains below, sequenced in a study of T cell repertoires in cytomegalovirus infection (dated by TCRdb to between 2018 and 2020). Sequencing used an Illumina HiSeq 1500. TCRdb itself trimmed the public reads at Q25 with fastp, ran MiXCR and retained productive beta chains. A single entry per CDR3 protein holds the most common genes and DNA from its merged rows. This sample lists about 460,000 distinct CDR3 sequences; 11% were detected once. The ten largest make up roughly 10% of the sample. Material: PBMCs. Receptor source: a human donor in good health (CMV status not recorded). Some clones in this sample may be carry-over from other donors' samples.

With regard to this clonotype: At one boundary the junction diverges from the germline segment, which might be a read error. This chain joins TRBV11-2 and TRBJ2-7, with TRBD2 matching over 9 bases. Per the germline V gene, CDR1 is SGHAT and CDR2 is FQNNGV. The CDR3 consists of 17 residues. The CDR3 region has the DNA TGTGCCAGCAGCGTAGTCCGGCGGGGGGGACGCTCCTACGAGCGGTACTTC. As protein: CASSVVRRGGRSYERYF.

The chain employs TRBV12-3 or TRBV12-4 and TRBJ2-3, with 8 bases identical to TRBD2. CDR3 length: 13 amino acids. DNA for the CDR3: TGTACCGGGAGGGGACCGACCACAGATACGCAGTATTTT. This codes for CTGRGPTTDTQYF.

This clonotype was detected ten times or more. The V gene is TRBV7-8, the J gene TRBJ2-7, with D tentatively TRBD2 (6 bases). There are 14 residues in the CDR3. V was cut by 1 base and J by 3 bases, with 10 bases left in between. Germline V gene data show CDR1 as SGHVS and CDR2 as FQNEAQ. The CDR3 reads CASSLEKGGYEQYF. The CDR3 DNA is TGTGCCAGCAGCTTAGAGAAGGGAGGCTACGAGCAGTACTTC.

The table lists this clonotype with many counts. This rearrangement joins TRBV9 to TRBJ2-5; the match to TRBD2 covers 9 bases. CDR3 length equals 16 residues. The V gene end was trimmed by 0 bases and the J gene end by 5 bases; junction bases not matched to a gene: 8. Germline values: CDR1 SGDLS, CDR2 YYNGEE. CDR3 region: CASSVAVAGGSETQYF. Written as DNA, the CDR3 is TGTGCCAGCAGCGTAGCTGTCGCGGGAGGGTCGGAGACCCAGTACTTC. Full variable domain (remainder filled in from reference TRBV9 and TRBJ2-5): DSGVTQTPKHLITATGQRVTLRCSPRSGDLSVYWYQQSLDQGLQFLIQYYNGEERAKGNILERFSAQQFPDLHSELNLSSLELGDSALYFCASSVAVAGGSETQYFGPGTRLLVL.

The rearrangement uses TRBV20-1 and TRBJ2-1, with a tentative D call TRBD2 (7 bases). The V and J ends lost 1 base and 4 bases respectively, with 17 bases between them. This CDR3 region has 16 residues. Germline V gene data show CDR1 as DFQATT and CDR2 as SNEGSKA (reference sequence). CDR3 amino acids: CSARGALRGLYNEQFF. CDR3 in DNA: TGCAGTGCTAGAGGAGCCTTGCGGGGGCTATACAATGAGCAGTTCTTC.

This clonotype was detected ten times or more. The V and J genes are TRBV9 and TRBJ2-1; D perhaps matches TRBD2 (6 bases). CDR3 length: 16 amino acids. V was shortened by 3 bases and J by 6 bases, with 19 bases between the two germline ends. The germline gives CDR1 SGDLS, CDR2 YYNGEE. Written as DNA, the CDR3 is TGTGCCAGCAGCGCACGAGGGGCTAGCGAACCCAATGAGCAGTTCTTC. Its translation is CASSARGASEPNEQFF.

In this sample, this clonotype turned up many times. V and J are TRBV7-2 and TRBJ1-2, with a weak D call TRBD1 (5 bases). The CDR3 runs 14 residues. Trimming removed 4 bases at V and 1 base at J, with 10 bases between. CDR1 SGHTA and CDR2 FQGNSA come from the germline V gene. In DNA form, the CDR3 reads TGTGCCAGCAGCTCGACGACAGATAACTATGGCTACACCTTC. Translated, it gives CASSSTTDNYGYTF.

V and J are TRBV6-5 and TRBJ2-5; unclear D gene. Germline V gene sequence: CDR1 MNHEY, CDR2 SVGAGI. The CDR3 consists of 11 residues. The V and J ends lost 6 bases and 5 bases respectively, with 7 bases between them. The DNA of the CDR3 is TGTGCCAGCAGCGAGTCTGAGACCCAGTACTTC. It is translated as CASSESETQYF.

In its sample, this clonotype was seen many times. The chain couples TRBV7-3 to TRBJ2-2, with D perhaps given as TRBD1 or TRBD2 (5 bases each). Germline V CDR1 and CDR2: SGHTA, FQGTGA. The CDR3 is 16 amino acids. Trimming removed 5 bases from V and 9 bases from J, with 22 bases in between. CDR3 nucleotide sequence: TGTGCCAGCAGCCCGGGGTTCGAGGGACCAAGAAGGGAGCTGTTTTTT. It codes for CASSPGFEGPRRELFF.

This clonotype came up many times. CDR3 coding DNA: TGTGCCAGCAGCTTGGGACTAGCGGGAGAGTACAATGAGCAGTTCTTC. This translates into CASSLGLAGEYNEQFF. The rearrangement links TRBV5-4 to TRBJ2-1; 12 bases are a match to TRBD2. The germline V gene has CDR1 SGHNT and CDR2 YYREEE (reference sequence). J gave up 4 bases and V 0 bases, and 2 bases lay outside the gene matches. The CDR3 runs 16 residues.

This clonotype has just a few counts. DNA of the CDR3: TGCAGCGTTGGGACTTTTGCCGGGGGTGAGCAGTTCTTC. It translates to CSVGTFAGGEQFF. The rearrangement joins TRBV29-1 to TRBJ2-1; maybe TRBD2 (6 bases). The V end lost 4 bases, the J end lost 9 bases, and 16 bases lay between the germline ends. This CDR3 has 13 residues. CDR1 and CDR2 from the germline V gene are SQVTM and ANQGSEA.

There are many counts of this clonotype. This rearrangement joins TRBV6-2 or TRBV6-3 to TRBJ2-3; 9 bases are shared with TRBD2. CDR3 length equals 18 residues. With 2 bases clipped from V and 6 bases from J, the junction kept 15 bases outside the gene matches. Per germline, CDR1 MNHEY and CDR2 SVGEGT. Written as DNA, the CDR3 is TGTGCCAGCAGTTACGTCAAGGGGAGCGGGGGGCCTCCGGATACGCAGTATTTT. The encoded protein is CASSYVKGSGGPPDTQYF.

This clonotype appeared many times. The chain couples TRBV18 to TRBJ2-5; weak D call: TRBD2 (6 bases). V was pared by 3 bases and J by 12 bases, with 20 bases between. This CDR3 contains 14 residues. CDR1 and CDR2 (germline): KGHSH, LQKENI. The CDR3 spells CASSPRDGSSAKYF. In nucleotides, the CDR3 is TGTGCCAGCTCACCGCGGGACGGATCTTCTGCAAAGTACTTC.

At least ten counts were recorded for this clonotype. The V call is TRBV7-8, the J call TRBJ1-2; TRBD1 is a possible D gene (6 bases). Germline-derived CDR1 and CDR2 are SGHVS and FQNEAQ. The V end was cut by 5 bases, the J end by 8 bases, with 9 bases between. This CDR3 has 11 amino acids. CDR3 region: CASSDRTGYTF. The CDR3 nucleotides read TGTGCCAGCAGCGACAGGACGGGCTACACCTTC.

Details on this clonotype: A read error is possible here, since a much larger clone lies one base away. The chain recombines TRBV10-3 with TRBJ2-2; tentative D call: TRBD2 (6 bases). CDR1 is ENHRY and CDR2 is SYGVKD in the germline V gene. The CDR3 spans 16 residues. The DNA of the CDR3 is TGTGCCATCAGTGAGTCGAGGGGAGGACAAACCGGGGGGCTGTTTTTT. This sequence encodes CAISESRGGQTGGLFF.

This clonotype showed up just a few times. The chain is built from TRBV20-1 and TRBJ1-1; 12 positions match TRBD1. The CDR3 loop spans 15 amino acids. V gave up 3 bases and J gave up 2 bases; unmatched junction bases: 4. Germline loops: CDR1 DFQATT, CDR2 SNEGSKA (reference sequence). The CDR3 sequence is CSARGQGAHNTEAFF. CDR3 DNA: TGCAGTGCTAGGGGACAGGGGGCACACAACACTGAAGCTTTCTTT.

This clonotype was observed a handful of times. The chain links TRBV5-1 to TRBJ2-3, with 10 nucleotides matching TRBD1. This CDR3 has 18 amino acids. Germline trimming cut 0 bases from V and 0 bases from J; bases unmatched to any gene: 7. Germline lookup yields CDR1 SGHRS and CDR2 YFSETQ. The CDR3 DNA is TGCGCCAGCAGCTTGGTTTACGGACAGGGGGGGAGCACAGATACGCAGTATTTT. Protein product: CASSLVYGQGGSTDTQYF.

V usage is TRBV2 and J usage is TRBJ1-1; D call uncertain. Germline V gives CDR1 SNHLY, CDR2 FYNNEI. There are 13 residues in the CDR3. Trimming took 7 bases from V and 0 from J, leaving 9 bases between them. The CDR3 sequence is CASTAEMNTEAFF. For the CDR3, the DNA is TGTGCCAGCACTGCAGAGATGAACACTGAAGCTTTCTTT.

As concerns this clonotype: A read error may account for a junction end that differs from germline. This chain links TRBV10-3 with TRBJ2-1; a weak D match, TRBD1 (6 bases). This CDR3 is built from 16 residues. Germline lookup yields CDR1 ENHRY and CDR2 SYGVKD. CDR3 nucleotide sequence: TGTGCCACCAGTGGGGCGACGACAGGACCCTCCAATGAGCAGTTCTTC. Translating it yields CATSGATTGPSNEQFF.

Here the CDR3 DNA reads TGCGCCAGCAGCCCTCCGGGACTAGCGGAGGTGGGGACCGGGGAGCTGTTTTTT. Encoded protein: CASSPPGLAEVGTGELFF. The chain joins TRBV4-1 to TRBJ2-2, with 11 bases identical to TRBD2. In germline, CDR1 is MGHRA, CDR2 YSYEKL. The ends lost 4 bases at V and 5 bases at J; junction bases unmatched: 12. The CDR3 has 18 residues.

Worth noting for this clonotype: A much more abundant neighbour one base away suggests this may be a read error. Given the absence of the conserved phenylalanine or tryptophan at the CDR3 end, a read error is likely. The rearrangement joins TRBV12-5 to TRBJ2-1; D unresolved. This CDR3 comprises 11 residues. Trimming took off 4 bases at V and 8 bases at J, with 6 bases between the two ends. From germline, CDR1 is LGHNT and CDR2 FRNRAP. The CDR3 DNA is TGTGCTAGTGGTTCCTTTCATGAGCAGTTCCTC. This encodes CASGSFHEQFL.

The chain recombines TRBV28 with TRBJ2-2; D assignment may be TRBD1 or TRBD2 (5 bases each). With 6 bases removed from V and 10 bases from J, the gap between germline ends came to 24 bases. This CDR3 contains 16 residues. CDR1 and CDR2 from the germline V gene are MDHEN and SYDVKM. The CDR3 DNA sequence: TGTGCCAGCAGCCCCGAATTCCGGGACGCACATACGGAGCTGTTTTTT. Amino acid sequence: CASSPEFRDAHTELFF.

The table lists this clonotype with many counts. This chain joins TRBV11-3 and TRBJ1-1; tentatively, D is TRBD1 (5 bases). The CDR3 runs 12 residues. Trimming shortened V by 5 bases and J by 3 bases, and 7 bases separated the two germline ends. Germline assignment: CDR1 SGHNT and CDR2 YENEEA. The CDR3 region is CASSRGYTEAFF. In DNA form, the CDR3 reads TGTGCCAGCAGCCGGGGGTACACTGAAGCTTTCTTT.

This clonotype was recorded many times. CDR3 region: CASSYYFGQGGYTF. Written as DNA, the CDR3 is TGTGCCAGCAGTTACTATTTCGGACAGGGCGGCTACACCTTC. This chain connects TRBV6-5 to TRBJ1-2, with TRBD1 matching 8 bases. In germline, CDR1 is MNHEY, CDR2 SVGAGI. This CDR3 has 14 amino acids. Trimming removed 1 base from V and 8 bases from J; junction bases left unmatched: 6.

In its sample, this clonotype was seen many times. The chain recombines TRBV7-2 with TRBJ2-3; D gene unclear. With 0 bases removed from V and 8 bases from J, the gap between germline ends came to 6 bases. The germline CDR1 and CDR2 sequences are SGHTA and FQGNSA. The CDR3 extends over 12 amino acids. The CDR3 DNA is TGTGCCAGCAGCTTAGCGGACCGTACGCAGTATTTT. Translation: CASSLADRTQYF. The full variable domain, in which reference TRBV7-2 and TRBJ2-3 provide the parts outside the CDR3, is GAGVSQSPSNKVTEKGKDVELRCDPISGHTALYWYRQSLGQGLEFLIYFQGNSAPDKSGLPSDRFSAERTGGSVSTLTIQRTQQEDSAVYLCASSLADRTQYFGPGTRLTVL.

This clonotype appeared many times. The rearrangement joins TRBV27 to TRBJ2-7; 11 nucleotides agree with TRBD1. The germline V gene encodes CDR1 MNHEY and CDR2 SMNVEV (reference sequence). The CDR3 is 14 residues long. V dropped 3 bases and J dropped 6; count of bases not matched to a gene: 4. CDR3 region: CASSFGTGGREQYF. CDR3 in DNA: TGTGCCAGCAGTTTTGGGACAGGGGGTCGCGAGCAGTACTTC.

Note on this clonotype: Possible read error: a much larger clone is one base away. The gene calls are TRBV24-1 and TRBJ2-2, with a weak D call TRBD2 (5 bases). In germline, CDR1 is KGHDR, CDR2 SFDVKD. CDR3 size: 15 residues. CDR3 DNA: TGTGCCACCAGTGATTTGAGGACGAACACCGGGGAGCGGTTTTTT. Translating it yields CATSDLRTNTGERFF.